The 32 T cell receptor beta chains presented below share a single source sample, sequenced in a study of shared clonotypes between healthy human individuals. Sequencing was performed with immunoSEQ multiplex PCR; in TCRdb, only in-frame clones are kept and a portion is missing. The profile covers about 460,000 clones, with roughly four fifths appearing a single time and around 12% taken by the ten largest. What was sequenced was PBMCs. The receptors shown here come from a woman between 35 and 50 years old in good health. Some clones in this sample may be carry-over from other donors' samples.

The chain uses TRBV5-1 and TRBJ2-1, with D maybe TRBD2 (6 bases). Trimming removed 7 bases at V and 7 bases at J, with 24 bases between. CDR3 size: 16 residues. Germline CDR1 reads SGHRS; CDR2 reads YFSETQ. The CDR3 spells CASQPRFQGGGNEQFF. CDR3 sequence (DNA): TGCGCCAGCCAGCCCCGGTTTCAGGGAGGAGGGAATGAGCAGTTCTTC.

This chain connects TRBV5-1 to TRBJ1-4, with TRBD1 matching over 9 bases. V gave up 4 bases and J gave up 8 bases; unmatched junction bases: 9. Germline CDR1 reads SGHRS; CDR2 reads YFSETQ. The CDR3 consists of 15 residues. CDR3 DNA sequence: TGCGCCAGCAGCCGAGGACAGGGGTCTGGGGAAAAACTGTTTTTT. Translation gives CASSRGQGSGEKLFF. Based on the CDR3 plus reference TRBV5-1 and TRBJ1-4, the full variable domain is KAGVTQTPRYLIKTRGQQVTLSCSPISGHRSVSWYQQTPGQGLQFLFEYFSETQRNKGNFPGRFSGRQFSNSRSEMNVSTLELGDSALYLCASSRGQGSGEKLFFGSGTQLSVL.

This chain connects TRBV7-9 to TRBJ2-2; D might be TRBD1 (6 bases). V dropped 4 bases and J dropped 0 bases, with 12 bases sitting between them. The CDR3 contains 16 residues. The V gene's germline CDR1 is SEHNR and CDR2 FQNEAQ (reference sequence). CDR3 in DNA: TGTGCCAGCAGCTCCAGGGGACCATCGAACACCGGGGAGCTGTTTTTT. The encoded protein is CASSSRGPSNTGELFF.

This clone was found many times. The sample holds other DNA sequences that translate to the same CDR3. This chain connects TRBV5-4 to TRBJ2-1; tentative D call: TRBD2 (6 bases). V was pared by 2 bases and J by 3 bases, with 15 bases between. The CDR3 runs to 16 residues. The germline gives CDR1 SGHNT, CDR2 YYREEE (reference sequence). CDR3 protein: CASSLGGAQDYNEQFF. CDR3 nucleotide sequence: TGTGCCAGCAGCTTAGGCGGGGCCCAAGACTACAATGAGCAGTTCTTC.

The chain couples TRBV4-1 to TRBJ2-2, with TRBD2 matching over 10 bases. Germline values: CDR1 MGHRA, CDR2 YSYEKL. The CDR3 runs to 19 residues. Trimming took 1 base from V and 2 from J; bases not matched to a gene: 10. The CDR3 DNA reads TGCGCCAGCAGCCAAGTAGTTCGGGGGACTAGCGCAAACACCGGGGAGCTGTTTTTT. Protein product: CASSQVVRGTSANTGELFF.

The chain recombines TRBV11-2 with TRBJ2-3, with 11 nucleotides matching TRBD2. The CDR3 length is 16 residues. CDR1 and CDR2 from the germline V gene are SGHAT and FQNNGV. The junction had 7 bases not matched to a gene; V was cut back by 2 bases and J by 6 bases. The CDR3 region is CASSLQGTSGSDTQYF. The DNA of the CDR3 is TGTGCCAGCAGCTTACAAGGAACTAGCGGGAGTGATACGCAGTATTTT.

The table lists this clone with a count of one. This chain links TRBV19 with TRBJ1-5, with D possibly being TRBD1 (6 bases). Per germline, CDR1 LNHDA and CDR2 SQIVND (reference sequence). The CDR3 loop spans 15 amino acids. V lost 11 bases, J lost 0 bases, and 17 bases lay in between. The CDR3 sequence is CASGAAGGSNQPQHF. CDR3 coding DNA: TGTGCCTCGGGGGCGGCTGGTGGTAGCAATCAGCCCCAGCATTTT.

The chain has TRBV4-1 and TRBJ2-7; D unclear. This CDR3 region has 13 residues. V was pared by 0 bases and J by 6 bases, with 9 bases between. From germline, CDR1 is MGHRA and CDR2 YSYEKL. This chain's CDR3 is CASSQDPLGEQYF. In DNA form, the CDR3 reads TGCGCCAGCAGCCAAGATCCCCTTGGCGAGCAGTACTTC.

Comments on this clone: The sample contains more than one DNA sequence encoding this CDR3. This rearrangement joins TRBV10-3 to TRBJ2-1; 10 positions match TRBD2. CDR3 size: 14 residues. Losses at the gene ends were 6 bases for V and 4 bases for J; bases not matched to a gene: 3. Looked up from germline, CDR1 is ENHRY and CDR2 is SYGVKD. CDR3 protein: CAISATSGYNEQFF. The CDR3 region has the DNA TGTGCCATCAGCGCGACTAGCGGGTACAATGAGCAGTTCTTC.

The chain links TRBV10-3 to TRBJ1-2, with 10 bases identical to TRBD1. CDR1 and CDR2 (germline): ENHRY, SYGVKD. J lost 8 bases, V lost 4 bases, and 19 bases had no gene match. This CDR3 contains 18 residues. CDR3 sequence (DNA): TGTGCCATCAGTGGCCAACCGGGACAGGGGAGCGAGTCTCGGGGCTACACCTTC. Amino acid sequence: CAISGQPGQGSESRGYTF.

Notes on this clone: This may arise from a read error, as a much more abundant clone is one base away. This same CDR3 is encoded by further DNA sequences in the sample. The chain recombines TRBV15 with TRBJ1-4; D ambiguous. Germline CDR1 is LNHNV and CDR2 is YYDKDF (reference sequence). V lost 0 bases and J lost 8, with 7 bases in between. The CDR3 contains 13 residues. The CDR3 DNA reads as TGTGCCACCAGCAGAGATCTGGGGGAAAAACTGTTTTTT. It yields the protein CATSRDLGEKLFF.

This chain connects TRBV6-6 to TRBJ2-7; 7 nucleotides agree with TRBD1. CDR3 length: 12 residues. V shed 10 bases, J shed 3 bases, and the junction held 6 bases outside the gene matches. Germline values: CDR1 MNHNY, CDR2 SVGAGI (reference sequence). The CDR3 protein is CATTGDRYEQYF. In nucleotides, the CDR3 is TGTGCCACTACAGGGGACCGCTACGAGCAGTACTTC.

This clone was found once. The junction and the germline gene differ at one end; a read error may be behind it. The chain uses TRBV2 and TRBJ2-7, with 10 bases identical to TRBD1. CDR1 SNHLY and CDR2 FYNNEI come from the germline V gene. The CDR3 has 13 amino acids. CDR3: CARGTGEVYERYF. The CDR3 nucleotides read TGTGCCAGAGGGACAGGGGAAGTTTACGAGCGGTACTTC.

On this clone itself: A far larger clone is off by one base, so a read error is likely. Other DNA sequences in the sample encode the same CDR3. The CDR3, as DNA: TGTGCCAGCAGCTTAGTGTTCTCTGGGGCCAACGTCCTGACTTTC. Translation: CASSLVFSGANVLTF. This sequence joins TRBV7-3 and TRBJ2-6; no firm D call. The CDR3 contains 15 residues. The V gene's germline CDR1 is SGHTA and CDR2 FQGTGA. The germline V and J ends were trimmed by 2 bases and 0 bases, with 5 bases remaining between them.

CDR3 sequence: CAAGLAGVNTGELFF. CDR3 DNA sequence: TGTGCCGCCGGGCTAGCGGGAGTGAACACCGGGGAGCTGTTTTTT. The chain combines TRBV28 with TRBJ2-2; 10 positions agree with TRBD2. V dropped 11 bases and J dropped 1; count of bases not matched to a gene: 7. There are 15 residues in the CDR3. CDR1 and CDR2 (germline): MDHEN, SYDVKM.

This clone was detected a few times. The chain employs TRBV5-4 and TRBJ2-1; 11 nucleotides line up with TRBD2. V shed 9 bases and J 2 bases; nucleotides not matched to a gene: 1. The V gene's germline CDR1 is SGHNT and CDR2 YYREEE (reference sequence). CDR3 size: 13 residues. The CDR3 reads CAISGRAYNEQFF. The CDR3 nucleotides read TGTGCCATTAGCGGGAGGGCCTACAATGAGCAGTTCTTC.

The chain carries TRBV11-3 and TRBJ2-2; D unclear. The CDR3 has 14 amino acids. V dropped 5 bases and J dropped 1 base, with 8 bases sitting between them. Germline V gives CDR1 SGHNT, CDR2 YENEEA. Written as DNA, the CDR3 is TGTGCCAGCAGCCTAAGAGGGAACACCGGGGAGCTGTTTTTT. This codes for CASSLRGNTGELFF.

The genes are TRBV30 and TRBJ1-2; D unresolved. The CDR3 is made up of 12 amino acids. V was clipped by 3 bases and J by 4 bases, with 9 bases between them. Germline V gene data show CDR1 as GTSNPN and CDR2 as SVGIG (reference sequence). The CDR3 region is CAWSSGPYGYTF. In DNA, the CDR3 is TGTGCCTGGAGCTCGGGCCCCTATGGCTACACCTTC. The variable domain in full, completed from reference TRBV30 and TRBJ1-2, reads SQTIHQWPATLVQPVGSPLSLECTVEGTSNPNLYWYRQAAGRGLQLLFYSVGIGQISSEVPQNLSASRPQDRQFILSSKKLLLSDSGFYLCAWSSGPYGYTFGSGTRLTVV.

The chain is built from TRBV5-1 and TRBJ2-7, with 8 bases fitting TRBD1. This CDR3 comprises 16 residues. Germline trimming cut 4 bases from V and 4 bases from J; bases unmatched to any gene: 13. Germline V gene data show CDR1 as SGHRS and CDR2 as YFSETQ. This chain's CDR3 is CASSPQWAGGGYEQYF. The CDR3 bases are TGCGCCAGCAGCCCCCAGTGGGCAGGGGGCGGTTACGAGCAGTACTTC.

This sequence joins TRBV7-2 and TRBJ1-1, with TRBD1 as a possible D gene (5 bases). CDR1 is SGHTA and CDR2 is FQGNSA in the germline V gene. Trimming stripped 3 bases from V and 9 bases from J, with 11 bases between. The CDR3 length is 12 residues. The CDR3 protein is CASSLPGRQAFF. The CDR3 DNA reads TGTGCCAGCAGCTTGCCAGGGAGGCAAGCTTTCTTT.

As to this clone: The sample contains more than one DNA sequence encoding this CDR3. The CDR3 protein is CASSLDRNTEAFF. The DNA of the CDR3 is TGTGCCAGCAGCCTAGACAGGAACACTGAAGCTTTCTTT. J is TRBJ1-1 and V is TRBV7-2, with D perhaps matching TRBD1 (5 bases). V was cut by 5 bases and J by 1 base, with 8 bases left in between. CDR1 and CDR2 from the germline V gene are SGHTA and FQGNSA. The CDR3 extends over 13 amino acids.

About this clone itself: A far larger clone is just one base off, so this is likely a read error. The rearrangement uses TRBV4-1 and TRBJ2-7; D uncertain. The CDR3 length is 13 residues. Trimming cost V 4 bases and J 3 bases, with 10 bases left between them. Germline assignment: CDR1 MGHRA and CDR2 YSYEKL. The CDR3 nucleotides read TGCGCCAGCAGCCGAGTAGCTTACTACGAGCAGTACTTC. It specifies CASSRVAYYEQYF.

With regard to this clone: It differs at one base from a far larger clone, so likely a read error. V usage is TRBV25-1 and J usage is TRBJ1-4; the match to TRBD1 covers 8 bases. CDR3 length: 17 amino acids. From germline, CDR1 is MGHDK and CDR2 SYGVNS. V gave up 1 base and J gave up 12 bases; unmatched junction bases: 16. CDR3 in DNA: TGTGCCAGCAGTGAATCAGTTATCGGGCACAGGGGGGAAGAACTGTTTTTT. This translates into CASSESVIGHRGEELFF.

On this clone: With only one base between it and a far larger clone, this is likely a read error. The V gene is TRBV5-4, the J gene TRBJ2-7; D perhaps matches TRBD1 (5 bases). There are 14 residues in the CDR3. Trimming removed 0 bases at V and 6 bases at J, with 13 bases between. Germline V CDR1 and CDR2: SGHNT, YYREEE (reference sequence). The CDR3 nucleotides read TGTGCCAGCAGCTTGGGGGCAGGGTCGGGCGAGCAGTACTTC. Translating gives CASSLGAGSGEQYF.

This clone was seen once. The chain joins TRBV6-1 to TRBJ1-2, with D uncertain. Trimming pared 2 bases from V and 2 bases from J, leaving 6 bases between. The CDR3 contains 13 residues. CDR1 is MNHNS and CDR2 is SASEGT in the germline V gene. The DNA for the CDR3 is TGTGCCAGCAGTGAACAGCCGAACTATGGCTACACCTTC. Its translation is CASSEQPNYGYTF.

The rearrangement uses TRBV11-2 and TRBJ2-7, with a weak D call TRBD1 (5 bases). Trimming shortened V by 1 base and J by 6 bases, and 13 bases separated the two germline ends. Germline V gene lookup returns CDR1 SGHAT and CDR2 FQNNGV. CDR3 size: 14 residues. Here the CDR3 reads CASSLAVRQGEQYF. Here the CDR3 DNA reads TGTGCCAGCAGCTTAGCGGTCCGGCAGGGCGAGCAGTACTTC.

The chain has TRBV9 and TRBJ1-2; D is unclear. V lost 0 bases to trimming and J lost 6 bases, with 6 bases between them. Germline CDR1 is SGDLS and CDR2 is YYNGEE. The length of the CDR3 is 12 residues. The CDR3 DNA is TGTGCCAGCAGCGTAGCCGGACATGGCTACACCTTC. Translating it yields CASSVAGHGYTF.

The rearrangement joins TRBV4-3 to TRBJ2-3, with no clear D. The V gene's germline CDR1 is LGHNA and CDR2 YSLEER. This CDR3 is 14 amino acids long. With 2 bases removed from V and 8 bases from J, the gap between germline ends came to 14 bases. CDR3 nucleotide sequence: TGCGCCAGCAGCCAACTTACCCCCGCTGGTACGCAGTATTTT. As protein: CASSQLTPAGTQYF.

The chain joins TRBV6-5 to TRBJ1-1, with D unresolved. This CDR3 comprises 12 residues. Germline CDR1 MNHEY, CDR2 SVGAGI. The ends were cut back, 8 bases at V and 4 bases at J, with 11 bases in the middle. CDR3 residues: CASQTGSTEAFF. CDR3 DNA: TGTGCCAGCCAAACGGGGAGCACTGAAGCTTTCTTT.

This clone came up many times. Other DNA sequences in this sample translate to the same CDR3. The chain employs TRBV9 and TRBJ1-2; 7 bases fit TRBD1. CDR3 length: 15 amino acids. V lost 4 bases and J lost 1; bases outside the gene matches: 7. Per the germline V gene, CDR1 is SGDLS and CDR2 is YYNGEE. CDR3 loop: CASSPTTGSNYGYTF. The CDR3, as DNA: TGTGCCAGCAGCCCAACGACAGGGAGTAACTATGGCTACACCTTC. Supplemented by reference TRBV9 and TRBJ1-2, the full variable domain reads DSGVTQTPKHLITATGQRVTLRCSPRSGDLSVYWYQQSLDQGLQFLIQYYNGEERAKGNILERFSAQQFPDLHSELNLSSLELGDSALYFCASSPTTGSNYGYTFGSGTRLTVV.

This clone was counted once. In the same sample, other DNA sequences code for this CDR3. This chain links TRBV7-9 with TRBJ2-7, with D hard to call. Looked up from germline, CDR1 is SEHNR and CDR2 is FQNEAQ (reference sequence). CDR3 length: 13 amino acids. Trimming pared 0 bases from V and 2 bases from J, leaving 5 bases between. For the CDR3, the DNA is TGTGCCAGCAGCTTAGCAGGCACCTACGAGCAGTACTTC. This translates into CASSLAGTYEQYF.

The chain carries TRBV7-3 and TRBJ2-3; 11 bases agree with TRBD2. J gave up 2 bases and V 5 bases, and 3 bases lay outside the gene matches. The CDR3 extends over 15 amino acids. CDR1 and CDR2 (germline): SGHTA, FQGTGA. CDR3 protein: CASSLSGRATDTQYF. Written as DNA, the CDR3 is TGTGCCAGCAGCCTTAGCGGGAGGGCCACAGATACGCAGTATTTT.